What follows are 4 T cell receptor beta chains derived from one specimen sequenced in a study of blood T cell repertoires in COVID-19. The assay was immunoSEQ multiplex PCR, and TCRdb's table has in-frame clones only and misses some. The sample lists fewer than 400,000 clones, about 92% occurring once. The sequencing input was PBMCs or T cells enriched from blood (not recorded which). The receptors shown here come from a woman aged 25-40 years who had recovered from COVID-19.

J is TRBJ1-6 and V is TRBV6-5, with TRBD1 matching over 8 bases. Germline values: CDR1 MNHEY, CDR2 SVGAGI. Trimming at V came to 10 bases and at J to 7 bases, leaving 9 bases not matched to a gene. CDR3 length: 14 residues. CDR3 nucleotides: TGTGCCACCTACTTTGACAGGGGAAATTCACCCCTCCACTTT. It is translated as CATYFDRGNSPLHF.

The chain links TRBV20-1 to TRBJ2-5, with D maybe TRBD1 (7 bases). Germline assignment: CDR1 DFQATT and CDR2 SNEGSKA (reference sequence). V lost 3 bases and J lost 5, with 22 bases in between. The CDR3 has 16 amino acids. CDR3 in amino acids: CSASLGGDRIGETQYF. For the CDR3, the DNA is TGCAGTGCTAGTTTAGGCGGGGACAGAATAGGGGAGACCCAGTACTTC.

This clone was counted only a few times. The chain is built from TRBV7-9 and TRBJ2-1; D possibly corresponds to TRBD1 (6 bases). Germline CDR1 SEHNR, CDR2 FQNEAQ (reference sequence). V lost 5 bases and J 7 bases, leaving 15 bases between the germline ends. This CDR3 spans 14 amino acids. This CDR3 reads CASSLLQGENEQFF. As DNA, the CDR3 is TGTGCCAGCAGCCTTCTACAGGGCGAGAATGAGCAGTTCTTC.

The V call is TRBV5-4, the J call TRBJ2-7; 7 bases map to TRBD2. Germline V gives CDR1 SGHNT, CDR2 YYREEE (reference sequence). V was clipped by 4 bases and J by 2 bases; unmatched bases: 9. CDR3 length: 15 amino acids. Here the CDR3 reads CASSLGSGITYEQYF. The CDR3 DNA reads TGTGCCAGCAGCCTGGGGAGCGGGATCACCTACGAGCAGTACTTC.